What follows are 5 T cell receptor beta chains derived from one specimen sequenced in a study of control samples from healthy donors and cancer patients. Assay used: immunoSEQ multiplex PCR; TCRdb lists only in-frame clones, some missing. The sample consists of some 150,000 clones, more than 85% of them appearing once. The sample comprised blood. The receptors shown here come from a young man in good health.

The chain joins TRBV7-9 to TRBJ1-1; no definite D call. This CDR3 has 15 residues. Trimming shortened V by 6 bases and J by 0 bases, and 14 bases separated the two germline ends. Germline CDR1 is SEHNR and CDR2 is FQNEAQ (reference sequence). CDR3 region: CASSLSRVLNTEAFF. The DNA of the CDR3 is TGTGCCAGCAGTCTATCCCGGGTACTGAACACTGAAGCTTTCTTT.

The V and J genes are TRBV29-1 and TRBJ1-2, with D hard to call. The germline gives CDR1 SQVTM, CDR2 ANQGSEA. V was pared by 7 bases and J by 2 bases, with 11 bases between. The CDR3 is made up of 12 amino acids. The CDR3 reads CSASGRNYGYTF. The DNA for the CDR3 is TGCAGCGCCTCGGGCAGGAACTATGGCTACACCTTC.

The rearrangement uses TRBV18 and TRBJ1-1; D call uncertain. The germline CDR1 and CDR2 sequences are KGHSH and LQKENI. V was pared by 5 bases and J by 5 bases, with 6 bases between. CDR3 length equals 11 residues. The CDR3 is CASSTPTEAFF. In nucleotides, the CDR3 is TGTGCCAGCTCAACCCCTACTGAAGCTTTCTTT.

The chain recombines TRBV13 with TRBJ1-1; TRBD1 matches 12 bases. The V gene end was trimmed by 5 bases and the J gene end by 10 bases; junction bases not matched to a gene: 23. Germline values: CDR1 PRHDT, CDR2 FYEKMQ (reference sequence). The length of the CDR3 is 19 residues. The DNA of the CDR3 is TGTGCCAGCAGCCCGTACCTCTCCCCGGGACAGGGGGCGTTTTCACTAGCTTTCTTT. This encodes CASSPYLSPGQGAFSLAFF.

The rearrangement uses TRBV12-3 or TRBV12-4 and TRBJ1-5; no clear D gene. Between the trimmed V and J ends, which lost 7 bases and 3 bases, there was a span of 10 bases. The CDR3 consists of 13 residues. The CDR3: CASTSALNQPQHF. As DNA, the CDR3 is TGTGCCAGCACTTCAGCCCTCAATCAGCCCCAGCATTTT.